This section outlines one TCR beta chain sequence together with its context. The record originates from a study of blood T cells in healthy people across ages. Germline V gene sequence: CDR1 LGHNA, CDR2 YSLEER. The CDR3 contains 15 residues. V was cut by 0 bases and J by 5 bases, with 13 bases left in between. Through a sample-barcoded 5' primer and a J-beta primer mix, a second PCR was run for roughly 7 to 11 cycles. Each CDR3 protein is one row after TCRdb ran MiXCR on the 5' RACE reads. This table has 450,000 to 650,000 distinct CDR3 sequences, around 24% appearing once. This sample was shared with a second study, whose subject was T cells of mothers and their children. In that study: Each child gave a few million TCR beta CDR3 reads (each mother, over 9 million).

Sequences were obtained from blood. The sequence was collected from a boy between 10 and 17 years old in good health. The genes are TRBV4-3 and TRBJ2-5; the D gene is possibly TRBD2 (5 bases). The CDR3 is CASSQDRGPRETQYF. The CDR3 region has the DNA TGCGCCAGCAGCCAAGATCGCGGGCCCCGGGAGACCCAGTACTTC.